The entry below gives a single TCR beta chain sequence along with its context. Its antigen is as yet unknown. The sample belongs to a study of Ad26.COV2.S vaccination and SARS-CoV-2 variants. Overall study findings and caveats: Vaccine recipients posted higher spike-specific TCR breadth than their placebo counterparts.

Treatment denoted: roughly 18 received Ad26.COV2.S at low or high dose, single or two shots; five or six received placebo; per-sample allocation not given. After the first vaccine or placebo injection, samples were drawn on day 63. The CDR3 spans 14 residues. Trimming removed 5 bases from V and 6 bases from J, with 17 bases in between. The germline V gene has CDR1 SGHTA and CDR2 FQGNSA. Profiled with immunoSEQ multiplex PCR; TCRdb holds only in-frame clones, not every one. The profile shows about 390,000 clones, approximately 90% of them singletons. The specimen was peripheral blood, collected in a trial of Ad26.COV2.S vaccine versus placebo. The origin of this receptor is a person aged 18-60 years who received the Ad26.COV2.S COVID-19 vaccine or a placebo. The genes are TRBV7-2 and TRBJ2-7; perhaps D is TRBD1 or TRBD2 (5 bases each). CDR3 loop: CASSPRPGTSEQYF. As DNA, the CDR3 is TGTGCCAGCAGCCCGAGGCCAGGGACCTCCGAGCAGTACTTC.